This T cell receptor (beta chain) was identified in a study of T cell responses to AZD1222 COVID-19 vaccine. V lost 4 bases, J lost 2 bases, and 8 bases stayed unmatched. The CDR3 contains 16 residues. The germline V gene encodes CDR1 KGHSH and CDR2 LQKENI. On this clone itself: Antigen: not known.

Sequencing was performed with immunoSEQ multiplex PCR; in TCRdb, only in-frame clones are kept and a portion is missing. The sample holds 130,000 to 150,000 clones, around 93% seen once. General observations from the study: The study reported that nearly half of spike-specific TCRs target unmutated variant regions. The study sampled repertoires only after the peak T cell response. Clonal diversity may have been underestimated in mostly white British donors. Rises in breadth and depth of Spike-specific TCRs came after two AZD1222 doses.

The material was peripheral blood, obtained on day 0 of AZD1222 vaccination. The clonotype originates from an adult in good health. The V call is TRBV18, the J call TRBJ1-1; 9 bases map to TRBD1. The CDR3 loop reads CASSLTPGQGNTEAFF. CDR3 coding DNA: TGTGCCAGCTCACTTACACCGGGACAGGGTAACACTGAAGCTTTCTTT.